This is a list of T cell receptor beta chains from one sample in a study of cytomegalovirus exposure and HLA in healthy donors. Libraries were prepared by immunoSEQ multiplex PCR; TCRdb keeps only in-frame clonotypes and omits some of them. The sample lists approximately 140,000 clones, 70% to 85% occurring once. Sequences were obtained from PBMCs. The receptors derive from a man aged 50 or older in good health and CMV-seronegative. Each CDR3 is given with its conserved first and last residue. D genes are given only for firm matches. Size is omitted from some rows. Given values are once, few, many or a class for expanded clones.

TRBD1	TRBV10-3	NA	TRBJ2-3	TGTGCCATCAAGACCGGGACAGTCGGTAGCACAGATACGCAGTATTTT	CAIKTGTVGSTDTQYF
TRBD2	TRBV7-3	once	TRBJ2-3	TGTGCCAGCAGCCGGACTAGCGGGGAAAGCACAGATACGCAGTATTTT	CASSRTSGESTDTQYF
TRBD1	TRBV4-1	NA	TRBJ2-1	TGCGCCAGCGCACAGGGGAACACCTACAATGAGCAGTTCTTC	CASAQGNTYNEQFF
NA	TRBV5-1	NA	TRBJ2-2	TGCGCCAGCAGCTTCGGAGGGACGGTGAGCACCGGGGAGCTGTTTTTT	CASSFGGTVSTGELFF
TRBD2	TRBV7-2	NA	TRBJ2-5	TGTGCCAGCAGCCCCGACGGCCCAGCGGGGGGGCAGGAGACCCAGTACTTC	CASSPDGPAGGQETQYF
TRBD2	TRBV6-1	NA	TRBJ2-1	TGTGCCAGCAGTCCCCTAGCGGGGGGGGGTGAGCAGTTCTTC	CASSPLAGGGEQFF
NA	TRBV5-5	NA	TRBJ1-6	TGTGCCAGCAGCTTGTGGACGGGGAATTCACCCCTCCACTTT	CASSLWTGNSPLHF
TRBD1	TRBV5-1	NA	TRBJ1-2	TGCGCCAGCAGCCAACAGGGGTCCCTTAACTATGGCTACACCTTC	CASSQQGSLNYGYTF
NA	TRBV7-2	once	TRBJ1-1	TGTGCCAGCAGCTTATGGGCCGTCAACACTGAAGCTTTCTTT	CASSLWAVNTEAFF
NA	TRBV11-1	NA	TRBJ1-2	TGTGCCAGCAGCTCAGTACGGAACAGAAATGGCTACACCTTC	CASSSVRNRNGYTF
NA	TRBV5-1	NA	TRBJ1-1	TGCGCCAGCAGCTTCGGTGCCAACACTGAAGCTTTCTTT	CASSFGANTEAFF
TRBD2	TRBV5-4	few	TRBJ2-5	TGTGCCAGCAGCCACCTAGCGGGGGAGGAAGAGACCCAGTACTTC	CASSHLAGEEETQYF
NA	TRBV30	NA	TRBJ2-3	TGTGCCTGGAGTGTCGTTCCCTTCACAGATACGCAGTATTTT	CAWSVVPFTDTQYF
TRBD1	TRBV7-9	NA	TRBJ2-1	TGTGCCAGCAGCTTAGCGGGACAGAGCTACAATGAGCAGTTCTTC	CASSLAGQSYNEQFF
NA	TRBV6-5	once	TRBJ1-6	TGTGCCAGCAGTCACACAGGTTTGGGGAATTCACCCCCCCACTTT	CASSHTGLGNSPPHF
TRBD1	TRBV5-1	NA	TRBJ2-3	TGCGCCAGCAGCCTTGGACAGGGTCCAGATACGCAGTATTTT	CASSLGQGPDTQYF
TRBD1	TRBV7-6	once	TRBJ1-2	TGTGCCAGCAGCACGGGGACAGCGTCTGCGGGGGGCTACACCTTC	CASSTGTASAGGYTF
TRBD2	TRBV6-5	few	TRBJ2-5	TGTGCCAGCAGGGCGGGACTACTGTACCAAGAGACCCAGTACTTC	CASRAGLLYQETQYF
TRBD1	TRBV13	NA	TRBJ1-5	TGTGCCAGCAGCCGAGGGGGACAGGGCACTCAGCCCCAGCATTTT	CASSRGGQGTQPQHF
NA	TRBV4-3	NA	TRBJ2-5	TGCGCCAGCAGTGAAACTGCCAGGATCATTGTCGACGAGACCCAGTACTTC	CASSETARIIVDETQYF
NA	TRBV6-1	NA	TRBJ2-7	TGTGCCAGCAGTGGACAGTCCCACTCTCCCTACGAGCAGTACTTC	CASSGQSHSPYEQYF
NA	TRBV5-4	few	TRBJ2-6	TGTGCCAGCAGCTCCCCAGGTTCTGGGGCCAACGTCCTGACTTTC	CASSSPGSGANVLTF
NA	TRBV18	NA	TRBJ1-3	TGTGCCAGCTCACCGGGCCACAGTGGAAACACCATATATTTT	CASSPGHSGNTIYF
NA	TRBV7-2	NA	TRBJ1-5	TGTGCCAGCAGCACTGACAGTGCCAATCAGCCCCAGCATTTT	CASSTDSANQPQHF
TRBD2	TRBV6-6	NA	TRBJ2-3	TGTGCCAGCAGTTCCGGGGGGGCGATCGATACGCAGTATTTT	CASSSGGAIDTQYF
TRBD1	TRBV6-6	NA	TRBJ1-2	TGTGCCAGCAGCCCTGGAGGACAGGGAGAATCTGGCTACACCTTC	CASSPGGQGESGYTF